This T cell receptor (beta chain) was sequenced in a study of identical twins. MiXCR was run by TCRdb on the 5' RACE reads, yielding one entry per CDR3 protein. The sample shows 300,000 to 400,000 distinct CDR3 sequences, 9% to 15% of them seen only once. Only a few counts were recorded for this clonotype. Germline V gene lookup returns CDR1 DFQATT and CDR2 SNEGSKA (reference sequence). Trimming stripped 1 base from V and 2 bases from J, with 14 bases between. The CDR3 loop spans 15 amino acids. This sample was also put to use in a study of yellow fever vaccine responses in identical twins.

Sequences were obtained from CD8+ T cells sorted from blood. This receptor was taken from a woman younger than 30 in good health. This chain links TRBV20-1 with TRBJ2-5; TRBD2 is a possible D gene (6 bases). Here the CDR3 DNA reads TGCAGTGCTAGAGCGGGAGAGTTGGGTCAAGAGACCCAGTACTTC. Translated: CSARAGELGQETQYF.